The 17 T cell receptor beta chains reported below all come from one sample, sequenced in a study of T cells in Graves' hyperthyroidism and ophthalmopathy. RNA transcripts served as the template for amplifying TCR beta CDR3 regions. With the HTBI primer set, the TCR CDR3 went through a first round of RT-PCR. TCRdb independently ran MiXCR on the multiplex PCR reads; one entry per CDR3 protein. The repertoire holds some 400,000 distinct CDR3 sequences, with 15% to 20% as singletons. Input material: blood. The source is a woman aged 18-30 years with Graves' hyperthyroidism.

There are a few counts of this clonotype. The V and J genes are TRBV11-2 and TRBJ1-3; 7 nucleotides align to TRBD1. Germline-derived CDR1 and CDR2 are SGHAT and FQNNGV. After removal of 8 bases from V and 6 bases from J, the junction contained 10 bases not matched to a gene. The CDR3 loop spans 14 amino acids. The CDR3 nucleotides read TGTGCCAGCCAACATTCGGGACAGCTAAACACCATATATTTT. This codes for CASQHSGQLNTIYF.

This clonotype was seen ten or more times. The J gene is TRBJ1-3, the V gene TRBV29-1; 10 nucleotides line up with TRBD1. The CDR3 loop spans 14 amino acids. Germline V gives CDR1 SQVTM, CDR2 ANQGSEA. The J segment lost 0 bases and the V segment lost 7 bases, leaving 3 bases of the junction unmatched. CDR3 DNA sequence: TGCAGCGCAAGGACAGGGGGCTCTGGAAACACCATATATTTT. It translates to CSARTGGSGNTIYF.

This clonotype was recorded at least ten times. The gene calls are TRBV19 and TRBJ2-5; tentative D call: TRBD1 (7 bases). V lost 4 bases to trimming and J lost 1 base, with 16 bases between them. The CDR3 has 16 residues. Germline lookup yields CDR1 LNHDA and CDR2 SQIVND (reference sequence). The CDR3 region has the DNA TGTGCCAGTAGTAGGGATCCAGGGGGAGGCCAAGAGACCCAGTACTTC. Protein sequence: CASSRDPGGGQETQYF. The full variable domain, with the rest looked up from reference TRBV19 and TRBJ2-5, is DGGITQSPKYLFRKEGQNVTLSCEQNLNHDAMYWYRQDPGQGLRLIYYSQIVNDFQKGDIAEGYSVSREKKESFPLTVTSAQKNPTAFYLCASSRDPGGGQETQYFGPGTRLLVL.

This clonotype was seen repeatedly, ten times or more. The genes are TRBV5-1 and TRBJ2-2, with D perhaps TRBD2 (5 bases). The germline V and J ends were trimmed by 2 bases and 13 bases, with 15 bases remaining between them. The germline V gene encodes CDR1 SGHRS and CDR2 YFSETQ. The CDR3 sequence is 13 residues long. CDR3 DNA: TGCGCCAGCAGCTTAACCGGGGTGGGAGTGCTGTTTTTT. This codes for CASSLTGVGVLFF.

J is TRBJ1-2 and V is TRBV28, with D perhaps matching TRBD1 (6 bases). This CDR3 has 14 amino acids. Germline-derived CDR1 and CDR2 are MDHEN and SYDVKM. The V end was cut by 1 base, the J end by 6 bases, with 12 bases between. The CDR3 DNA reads TGTGCCAGCAGTTTATCGGTACCAGGGGATGGCTACACCTTC. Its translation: CASSLSVPGDGYTF.

The CDR3 DNA is TGTGCCAGCAGTGAACGGGCGTCGGATGGCTACACCTTC. This gives the protein CASSERASDGYTF. This rearrangement joins TRBV6-1 to TRBJ1-2, with unresolved D. Trimming left V 2 bases short and J 6 bases short, with 10 bases between. The CDR3 has 13 residues. From germline, CDR1 is MNHNS and CDR2 SASEGT.

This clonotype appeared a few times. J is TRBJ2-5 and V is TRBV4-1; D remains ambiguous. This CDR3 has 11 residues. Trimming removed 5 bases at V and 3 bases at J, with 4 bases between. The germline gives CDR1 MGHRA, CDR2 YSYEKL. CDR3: CASSFKETQYF. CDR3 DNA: TGCGCCAGCAGCTTTAAAGAGACCCAGTACTTC.

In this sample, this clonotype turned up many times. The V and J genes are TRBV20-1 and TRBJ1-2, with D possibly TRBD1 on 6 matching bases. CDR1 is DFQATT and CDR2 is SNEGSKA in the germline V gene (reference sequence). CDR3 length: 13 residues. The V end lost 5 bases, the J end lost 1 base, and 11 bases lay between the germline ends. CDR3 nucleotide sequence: TGCAGTGCTGGCAGGGGAAATAACTATGGCTACACCTTC. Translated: CSAGRGNNYGYTF.

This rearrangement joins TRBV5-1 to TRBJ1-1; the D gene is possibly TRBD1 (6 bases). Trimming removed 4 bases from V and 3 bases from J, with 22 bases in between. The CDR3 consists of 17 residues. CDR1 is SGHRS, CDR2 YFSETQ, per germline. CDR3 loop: CASSRGLQTGPDTEAFF. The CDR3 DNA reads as TGCGCCAGCAGCCGGGGGCTACAGACAGGTCCGGACACTGAAGCTTTCTTT.

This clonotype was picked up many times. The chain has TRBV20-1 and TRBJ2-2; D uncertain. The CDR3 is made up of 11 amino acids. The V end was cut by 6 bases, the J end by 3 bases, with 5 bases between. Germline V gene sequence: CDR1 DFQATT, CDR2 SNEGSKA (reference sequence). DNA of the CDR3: TGCAGTGCCCAGGACACCGGGGAGCTGTTTTTT. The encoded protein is CSAQDTGELFF.

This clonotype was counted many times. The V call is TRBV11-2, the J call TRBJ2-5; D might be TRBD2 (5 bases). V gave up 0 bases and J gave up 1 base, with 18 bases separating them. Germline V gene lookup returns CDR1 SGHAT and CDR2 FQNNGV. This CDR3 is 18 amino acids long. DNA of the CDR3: TGTGCCAGCAGCTTAGATATCTCTCCGTGGAGCGGCCAAGAGACCCAGTACTTC. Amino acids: CASSLDISPWSGQETQYF.

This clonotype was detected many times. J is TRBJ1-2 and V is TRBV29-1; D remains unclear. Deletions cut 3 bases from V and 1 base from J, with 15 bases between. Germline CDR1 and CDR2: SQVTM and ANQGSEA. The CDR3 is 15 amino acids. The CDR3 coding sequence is TGCAGCGTTGACGCCTTTGCGAGGGTTAACTATGGCTACACCTTC. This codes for CSVDAFARVNYGYTF.

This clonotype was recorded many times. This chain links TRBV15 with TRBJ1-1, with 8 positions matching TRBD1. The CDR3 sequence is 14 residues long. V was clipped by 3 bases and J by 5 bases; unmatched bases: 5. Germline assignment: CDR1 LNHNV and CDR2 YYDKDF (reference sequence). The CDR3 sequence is CATSRGQEGTEAFF. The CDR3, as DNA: TGTGCCACCAGCAGGGGACAGGAAGGAACTGAAGCTTTCTTT.

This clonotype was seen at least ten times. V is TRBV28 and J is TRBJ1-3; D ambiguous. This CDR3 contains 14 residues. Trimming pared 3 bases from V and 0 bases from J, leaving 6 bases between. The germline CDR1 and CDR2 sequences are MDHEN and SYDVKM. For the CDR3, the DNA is TGTGCCAGCAGTTTTCGGGTCTCTGGAAACACCATATATTTT. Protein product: CASSFRVSGNTIYF.

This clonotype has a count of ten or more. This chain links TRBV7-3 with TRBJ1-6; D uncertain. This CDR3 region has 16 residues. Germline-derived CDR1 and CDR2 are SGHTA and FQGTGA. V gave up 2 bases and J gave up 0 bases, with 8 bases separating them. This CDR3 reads CASSLRGGSYNSPLHF. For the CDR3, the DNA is TGTGCCAGCAGCTTACGGGGAGGCTCCTATAATTCACCCCTCCACTTT.

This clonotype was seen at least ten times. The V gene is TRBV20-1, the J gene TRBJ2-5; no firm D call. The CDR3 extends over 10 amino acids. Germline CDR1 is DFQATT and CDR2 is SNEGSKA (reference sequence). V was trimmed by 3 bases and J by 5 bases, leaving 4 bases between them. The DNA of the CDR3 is TGCAGTGCTAGCGGTGAGACCCAGTACTTC. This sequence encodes CSASGETQYF.

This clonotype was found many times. CDR3 sequence (DNA): TGCGCCAGCACTGACGTATCCTTTCAGGGGAACCAGCCCCAGCATTTT. Residues: CASTDVSFQGNQPQHF. The chain is built from TRBV10-1 and TRBJ1-5, with D perhaps matching TRBD1 (6 bases). Germline assignment: CDR1 WNHNN and CDR2 SYGVQD (reference sequence). Trimming pared 7 bases from V and 7 bases from J, leaving 23 bases between. The CDR3 sequence is 16 residues long.